A selection of T cell receptor beta chains follows, all from one sample in a study of cytotoxic CD8 clonotypes in ibrutinib-treated CLL. Assay used: immunoSEQ multiplex PCR; TCRdb lists only in-frame clones, some missing. The sample has 150,000 to 200,000 clones, roughly four fifths seen once. Material: PBMCs, obtained after 24 months of ibrutinib treatment. The receptor set was obtained from a human donor with chronic lymphocytic leukemia. The CDR3 runs from the conserved cysteine through the conserved F or W. Fields, in order: V gene, J gene, D gene, clone size, CDR3 protein, CDR3 DNA. D genes are given only for firm matches. Some rows have no size entry. The others give once, few or many, or a class for an expanded clone.

v_call: TRBV5-1; j_call: TRBJ1-1; d_call: TRBD1; clone_size: NA; cdr3_aa: CASSRLGGQGATQGAFF; cdr3_nt: TGCGCCAGCAGCCGACTAGGGGGACAGGGGGCGACCCAGGGAGCTTTCTTT
v_call: TRBV19; j_call: TRBJ1-6; d_call: NA; clone_size: once; cdr3_aa: CASIDGPGYNSPLHF; cdr3_nt: TGTGCCAGTATAGACGGTCCTGGGTATAATTCACCCCTCCACTTT
v_call: TRBV15; j_call: TRBJ1-2; d_call: NA; clone_size: NA; cdr3_aa: CATSYLGKGPYGYTF; cdr3_nt: TGTGCCACCAGCTACTTGGGGAAGGGACCTTATGGCTACACCTTC
v_call: TRBV6-5; j_call: TRBJ1-1; d_call: NA; clone_size: NA; cdr3_aa: CASSYSVEGTEAFF; cdr3_nt: TGTGCCAGCAGTTACTCGGTTGAGGGGACTGAAGCTTTCTTT
v_call: TRBV11-2; j_call: TRBJ1-2; d_call: NA; clone_size: few; cdr3_aa: CASSLDRADGYTF; cdr3_nt: TGTGCCAGCAGCTTAGACAGGGCGGATGGCTACACCTTC
v_call: TRBV4-2; j_call: TRBJ2-7; d_call: NA; clone_size: NA; cdr3_aa: CASSQEPAVSSYEQYF; cdr3_nt: TGTGCCAGCAGCCAAGAACCAGCGGTAAGCTCCTACGAGCAGTACTTC
v_call: TRBV6-6; j_call: TRBJ1-2; d_call: NA; clone_size: once; cdr3_aa: CASSVDRIGGYTF; cdr3_nt: TGTGCCAGCAGTGTCGACAGGATCGGTGGCTACACCTTC
v_call: TRBV30; j_call: TRBJ1-1; d_call: NA; clone_size: few; cdr3_aa: CAWVPNTEAFF; cdr3_nt: TGTGCCTGGGTACCGAACACTGAAGCTTTCTTT
v_call: TRBV4-3; j_call: TRBJ1-2; d_call: NA; clone_size: NA; cdr3_aa: CASSQDEGQANYGYTF; cdr3_nt: TGCGCCAGCAGCCAAGACGAGGGGCAGGCAAACTATGGCTACACCTTC
v_call: TRBV6-5; j_call: TRBJ1-2; d_call: NA; clone_size: NA; cdr3_aa: CASGRVGDGYTF; cdr3_nt: TGTGCCAGCGGGAGGGTAGGGGATGGCTACACCTTC
v_call: TRBV4-2; j_call: TRBJ2-3; d_call: TRBD2; clone_size: once; cdr3_aa: CASSQDSSGGATDTQYF; cdr3_nt: TGTGCCAGCAGCCAAGATTCCAGCGGGGGGGCGACAGATACGCAGTATTTT